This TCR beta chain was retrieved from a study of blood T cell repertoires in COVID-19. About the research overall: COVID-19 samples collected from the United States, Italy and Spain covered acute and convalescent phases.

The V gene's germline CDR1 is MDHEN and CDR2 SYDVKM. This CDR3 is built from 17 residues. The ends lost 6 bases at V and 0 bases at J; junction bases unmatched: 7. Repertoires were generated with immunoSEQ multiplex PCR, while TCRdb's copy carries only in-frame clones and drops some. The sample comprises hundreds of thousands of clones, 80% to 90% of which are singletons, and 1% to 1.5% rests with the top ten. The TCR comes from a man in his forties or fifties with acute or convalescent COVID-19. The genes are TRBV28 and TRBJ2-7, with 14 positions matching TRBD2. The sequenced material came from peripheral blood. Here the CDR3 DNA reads TGTGCCAGCAGACCCCCGGGACTAGCGGGAGTCTCCTACGAGCAGTACTTC. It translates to CASRPPGLAGVSYEQYF.